The T cell receptor (beta chain) under discussion was sequenced for a study of T cells after yellow fever vaccination. Study-wide points: Though it reached lower strength, the secondary response hit its peak faster, day 5 versus 15. Contamination of FACS-sorted repertoires by abundant clonotypes from the bulk population could occur.

This clonotype was counted ten times or more. Antigen: not known. Generation of TCR cDNA used 5'RACE template switching (which added a universal primer site and UMIs). One entry per CDR3 protein, called by TCRdb with MiXCR from the 5' RACE reads. Counted here are about 220,000 distinct CDR3 sequences, 3% to 4% occurring once; the ten biggest clones make up 3.2%. CDR3 size: 14 residues. The V end was cut by 4 bases, the J end by 9 bases, with 16 bases between. Germline-derived CDR1 and CDR2 are PRHDT and FYEKMQ (reference sequence). The sample consisted of CD4+ T cells sorted from PBMCs, taken 10 days after the yellow fever booster vaccination. The receptor's source is a man younger than 30 who received the YFV17D yellow fever vaccine. The rearrangement joins TRBV13 to TRBJ2-4; D possibly corresponds to TRBD2 (6 bases). CDR3 protein: CASSSGTGGFIQYF. CDR3 in DNA: TGTGCCAGCAGCTCCGGGACTGGGGGATTCATTCAGTACTTC.